This passage covers 2 T cell receptor beta chains from one sample sequenced in a study of blood T cell repertoires in COVID-19. The repertoire was sequenced with immunoSEQ multiplex PCR; TCRdb's copy has only in-frame clones and lacks some. This table has under 350,000 clones, 85% to 90% appearing once. Sequenced material: peripheral blood. The receptors stem from a man aged 40-49 years with acute or convalescent COVID-19.

A few counts support this clone. The chain links TRBV14 to TRBJ2-4, with a weak D call TRBD2 (5 bases). Germline lookup yields CDR1 SGHDN and CDR2 FVKESK. This CDR3 contains 11 residues. The V gene lost 9 bases and the J gene lost 10 bases, with 13 bases spanning the gap. Here the CDR3 reads CASSSGPIQYF. CDR3 nucleotide sequence: TGTGCCAGTTCCAGCGGACCAATTCAGTACTTC.

The CDR3 DNA is TGTGCCAGCAGCTTGGGGGGTAGCGGACCCTCATACGAGCAGTACTTC. It codes for CASSLGGSGPSYEQYF. The chain links TRBV5-4 to TRBJ2-7, with a possible D match to TRBD2 (6 bases). V was clipped by 0 bases and J by 4 bases, with 17 bases between them. Germline assignment: CDR1 SGHNT and CDR2 YYREEE (reference sequence). This CDR3 region has 16 residues.